This T cell receptor (beta chain) was obtained from a study of human T cells and chemical hapten exposure. Study in general: For sensitization, 2% DPC was applied to a 2 cm by 2 cm patch of upper inner arm skin. Largely, small differences in pooled library volume made per-sample TCR yields vary. The cohort included alopecia areata under or over 50% scalp, totalis and universalis.

This CDR3 is 14 amino acids long. Germline loops: CDR1 SGHVS, CDR2 FNYEAQ. V was clipped by 4 bases and J by 2 bases, with 12 bases between them. TCRdb re-derived calls from the RACE reads in MiXCR, one entry per CDR3 protein. The table has about 380,000 distinct CDR3 sequences, 4.5% to 5.5% seen once; the top ten hold 2.5% to 3%. This clonotype has at least ten counts. Time point specified: pre-sensitization, week 0. Regarding treatment: therapeutic diphenylcyclopropenone sensitization with weekly scalp DPC. Each patch-test visit's blood sample preceded patch application. The specimen comprised whole blood, sampled in connection with sensitization to the hapten diphenylcyclopropenone (DPC). This TCR derives from a woman aged 45-65 years with alopecia areata. Some clones in this sample may be carry-over from other donors' samples. The V call is TRBV7-6, the J call TRBJ2-7; possibly TRBD2 for D (6 bases). CDR3 protein: CASSSRRGTYEQYF. CDR3 nucleotides: TGTGCCAGCAGCTCCCGGCGGGGTACCTACGAGCAGTACTTC.